This T cell receptor beta chain was identified in a study of tumor-infiltrating lymphocytes in primary liver carcinoma. As for the study in general: The patients included men and women who were aged 30 to 69 years. Tissue type made little difference to sample yields of roughly 3.65 to 7.5 million productive TCRbeta reads.

A primer in the constant region served to generate TCR beta cDNA from approximately 450 ng of total RNA. Investigators got TCR beta libraries out of three nested multiplex PCR rounds, done with slightly modified ARM-PCR. TCRdb reprocessed the multiplex PCR reads via MiXCR and lists one record per CDR3 protein. The table has 190,000 or so distinct CDR3 sequences, less than 75% seen once; the top ten hold 6% to 8.5%. The researchers obtained blood RNA from unsorted whole blood and also extracted germline DNA. In regard to this clonotype: Its antigen remains unidentified. A junction end diverges from the germline sequence, so it may reflect a read error.

Notes on the study in general: Tumor-adjacent and tumor-blood pairs shared less of their repertoires than tumor region pairs shared. Tumor samples exhibited a significantly greater top-250-clone fraction than blood samples (p = 0.039).

Sequenced: peripheral blood. The receptor's source is a woman aged 55-70 years with primary liver carcinoma and hepatitis B virus infection.

The DNA of the CDR3 is TGTGCCAGCAGTTTACCTCCGGGACAGGGCGGGCCTGAAGCTTTATTT. Protein product: CASSLPPGQGGPEALF. The chain couples TRBV12-3 or TRBV12-4 to TRBJ1-1; 9 nucleotides agree with TRBD1. CDR3 length equals 16 residues.